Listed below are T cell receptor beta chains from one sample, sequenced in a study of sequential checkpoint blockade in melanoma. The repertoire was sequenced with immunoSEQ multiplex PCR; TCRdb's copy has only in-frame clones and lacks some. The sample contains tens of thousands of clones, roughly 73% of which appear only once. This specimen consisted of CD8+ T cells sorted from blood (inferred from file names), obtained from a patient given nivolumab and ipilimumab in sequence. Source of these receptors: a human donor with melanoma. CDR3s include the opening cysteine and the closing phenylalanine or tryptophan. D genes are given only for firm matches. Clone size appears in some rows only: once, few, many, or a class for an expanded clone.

CDR3nt: TGTGCCAGCAGCGGTCTTGCAGGCACAGATACGCAGTATTTT
CDR3aa: CASSGLAGTDTQYF
d_gene: .
abundance: .
j_gene: TRBJ2-3
v_gene: TRBV5-6

CDR3nt: TGTGCCACCAGCAGGGGGACAGTCACAGATACGCAGTATTTT
CDR3aa: CATSRGTVTDTQYF
d_gene: TRBD1
abundance: .
j_gene: TRBJ2-3
v_gene: TRBV15

CDR3nt: TGTGCCAGCACCCTCGGCGGGAGCTCCTACAATGAGCAGTTCTTC
CDR3aa: CASTLGGSSYNEQFF
d_gene: TRBD2
abundance: .
j_gene: TRBJ2-1
v_gene: TRBV7-9

CDR3nt: TGCGCCAGCAGCCAAGATTCTGGAAGGAGCTCCTACGAGCAGTACTTC
CDR3aa: CASSQDSGRSSYEQYF
d_gene: .
abundance: few
j_gene: TRBJ2-7
v_gene: TRBV4-3

CDR3nt: TGTGCCAGCAGTTTGGCCCTAGGTCCCCAGCATTTT
CDR3aa: CASSLALGPQHF
d_gene: .
abundance: .
j_gene: TRBJ1-5
v_gene: TRBV5-6

CDR3nt: TGTGCCAGCAGCCGAGCGGCAGGATCTCTCTCTGGGGCCAACGTCCTGACTTTC
CDR3aa: CASSRAAGSLSGANVLTF
d_gene: .
abundance: few
j_gene: TRBJ2-6
v_gene: TRBV7-9

CDR3nt: TGCGCCAGCAGCCAGGAATCGGGGGACGGGGGAATTACCTACGAGCAGTACTTC
CDR3aa: CASSQESGDGGITYEQYF
d_gene: .
abundance: .
j_gene: TRBJ2-7
v_gene: TRBV4-3

CDR3nt: TGCGCCAGCAGCCAAGGTCTGGACAGGGCTTTCAGTGGCTACACCTTC
CDR3aa: CASSQGLDRAFSGYTF
d_gene: TRBD1
abundance: .
j_gene: TRBJ1-2
v_gene: TRBV4-1

CDR3nt: TGTGCCAGCAGTCCAGATCCCAGGGGGGACGAGCAGTACTTC
CDR3aa: CASSPDPRGDEQYF
d_gene: .
abundance: .
j_gene: TRBJ2-7
v_gene: TRBV27

CDR3nt: TGTGCCAGCCCTTTGGGCAGGGCTTTTAACTCCTACGAGCAGTACTTC
CDR3aa: CASPLGRAFNSYEQYF
d_gene: .
abundance: .
j_gene: TRBJ2-7
v_gene: TRBV7-6

CDR3nt: TGTGCCAGCAGCTTAAGGGGCCCCCTACAGGGCGCCTATAATTCACCCCTCCACTTT
CDR3aa: CASSLRGPLQGAYNSPLHF
d_gene: .
abundance: once
j_gene: TRBJ1-6
v_gene: TRBV7-2

CDR3nt: TGCAGCGCCCGGGACAGGGGGTACGAGCAGTACTTC
CDR3aa: CSARDRGYEQYF
d_gene: TRBD1
abundance: .
j_gene: TRBJ2-7
v_gene: TRBV29-1

CDR3nt: TGTGCCAGCAGTGACATCAATGAGCAGTTCTTC
CDR3aa: CASSDINEQFF
d_gene: .
abundance: .
j_gene: TRBJ2-1
v_gene: TRBV27

CDR3nt: TGCGCCAGCAGCCAAGGTCTAGGAGACTATGGCTACACCTTC
CDR3aa: CASSQGLGDYGYTF
d_gene: .
abundance: .
j_gene: TRBJ1-2
v_gene: TRBV4-3

CDR3nt: TGTGCCAGCAGCTTTGGTTTTGACAGGGTCTACGAGCAGTACTTC
CDR3aa: CASSFGFDRVYEQYF
d_gene: TRBD1
abundance: .
j_gene: TRBJ2-7
v_gene: TRBV5-8

CDR3nt: TGTGCCTGGAGTCTACGGACAGGGGCGGCTGGAAACACCATATATTTT
CDR3aa: CAWSLRTGAAGNTIYF
d_gene: TRBD1
abundance: .
j_gene: TRBJ1-3
v_gene: TRBV30

CDR3nt: TGTGCCAGCAGCCAAGATGGCGGGGGGAATATCAATGAGCAGTTCTTC
CDR3aa: CASSQDGGGNINEQFF
d_gene: TRBD2
abundance: .
j_gene: TRBJ2-1
v_gene: TRBV4-2

CDR3nt: TGTGCCAGCAGTGGGGCCAGGGACAAGCCCAGTGGGTCCGGGGCCAACGTCCTGACTTTC
CDR3aa: CASSGARDKPSGSGANVLTF
d_gene: .
abundance: .
j_gene: TRBJ2-6
v_gene: TRBV2

CDR3nt: TGTGCCAGCAGCGTAGGCCCTAGCGGGAGGTTTGCCCCCACCTACAATGAGCAGTTCTTC
CDR3aa: CASSVGPSGRFAPTYNEQFF
d_gene: TRBD2
abundance: .
j_gene: TRBJ2-1
v_gene: TRBV9

CDR3nt: TGTGCCAGTAGTATTGGGCTGACTGAAGCTTTCTTT
CDR3aa: CASSIGLTEAFF
d_gene: .
abundance: .
j_gene: TRBJ1-1
v_gene: TRBV19

CDR3nt: TGCGCCAGCAGCCCCGAATCCGGTTCCGGGGCCAACGTCCTGACTTTC
CDR3aa: CASSPESGSGANVLTF
d_gene: .
abundance: .
j_gene: TRBJ2-6
v_gene: TRBV4-3

CDR3nt: TGCAGCGTTGAAGATAGCGGGGGGAACACCGGGGAGCTGTTTTTT
CDR3aa: CSVEDSGGNTGELFF
d_gene: TRBD2
abundance: .
j_gene: TRBJ2-2
v_gene: TRBV29-1

CDR3nt: TGTGCCAGCAGCTTAGGCGCAGGGGACTATGGCTACACCTTC
CDR3aa: CASSLGAGDYGYTF
d_gene: .
abundance: .
j_gene: TRBJ1-2
v_gene: TRBV7-2

CDR3nt: TGTGCCAGCAGCCCGGGGACAGGGGGAGGCCAAGAGACCCAGTACTTC
CDR3aa: CASSPGTGGGQETQYF
d_gene: TRBD1
abundance: once
j_gene: TRBJ2-5
v_gene: TRBV9

CDR3nt: TGTGCCAGCAGCTTTAGCGGCTCTGGAAACACCATATATTTT
CDR3aa: CASSFSGSGNTIYF
d_gene: .
abundance: few
j_gene: TRBJ1-3
v_gene: TRBV5-6

CDR3nt: TGTGCCAGCAGCTCGAAAACCCATTCCCCGGACGAGCAGTACTTC
CDR3aa: CASSSKTHSPDEQYF
d_gene: .
abundance: .
j_gene: TRBJ2-7
v_gene: TRBV7-4

CDR3nt: TGTGCCACCAGCAGAACGACTAGCGGAGGCCAAGAGACCCAGTACTTC
CDR3aa: CATSRTTSGGQETQYF
d_gene: TRBD2
abundance: .
j_gene: TRBJ2-5
v_gene: TRBV15

CDR3nt: TGCGCCAGCTCCCCGGGCGGGACAGGGGGTGATGAGCAGTTCTTC
CDR3aa: CASSPGGTGGDEQFF
d_gene: TRBD1
abundance: once
j_gene: TRBJ2-1
v_gene: TRBV5-1

CDR3nt: TGTGCCAGCAGTGACAGCGGGGGAGCGACAGATACGCAGTATTTT
CDR3aa: CASSDSGGATDTQYF
d_gene: TRBD2
abundance: .
j_gene: TRBJ2-3
v_gene: TRBV6-4

CDR3nt: TGTGCCAGCAGCTTAGCAAGTGGGACTAGCGCGGTTGAGCAGTTCTTC
CDR3aa: CASSLASGTSAVEQFF
d_gene: TRBD2
abundance: .
j_gene: TRBJ2-1
v_gene: TRBV7-6

CDR3nt: TGTGCCAGTAGTGCCCCAGCGGGGCAGCCCGGGGAGCTGTTTTTT
CDR3aa: CASSAPAGQPGELFF
d_gene: TRBD2
abundance: .
j_gene: TRBJ2-2
v_gene: TRBV19

CDR3nt: TGTGCCAGCAGTATGGGACAGGGGAACACTGAAGCTTTCTTT
CDR3aa: CASSMGQGNTEAFF
d_gene: TRBD1
abundance: .
j_gene: TRBJ1-1
v_gene: TRBV28

CDR3nt: TGTGCCAGCAGCTTAGGAGAGGGGGCCAACGAGCAGTACTTC
CDR3aa: CASSLGEGANEQYF
d_gene: TRBD1
abundance: .
j_gene: TRBJ2-7
v_gene: TRBV11-2

CDR3nt: TGTGCCAGTATGGGGAGGGAGACCCAGTACTTC
CDR3aa: CASMGRETQYF
d_gene: .
abundance: .
j_gene: TRBJ2-5
v_gene: TRBV19

CDR3nt: TGTGCCAGCAGTTACGGCAGTCAGGGGTATGGCTACACCTTC
CDR3aa: CASSYGSQGYGYTF
d_gene: .
abundance: .
j_gene: TRBJ1-2
v_gene: TRBV6-5

CDR3nt: TGTGCCAGCAGTGGCCAGGGGGAAGGTCAGCCCCAGCATTTT
CDR3aa: CASSGQGEGQPQHF
d_gene: TRBD1
abundance: few
j_gene: TRBJ1-5
v_gene: TRBV6-1

CDR3nt: TGTGCCAGCAGACGAGGCAGGGAGAACACTGAAGCTTTCTTT
CDR3aa: CASRRGRENTEAFF
d_gene: .
abundance: once
j_gene: TRBJ1-1
v_gene: TRBV7-8

CDR3nt: TGTGCCAGCAGTCCCGACCAGGGGGCCGACCACTACGAGCAGTACTTC
CDR3aa: CASSPDQGADHYEQYF
d_gene: TRBD1
abundance: .
j_gene: TRBJ2-7
v_gene: TRBV5-4

CDR3nt: TGTGCCAGCAGTGAATCTCAGGGGGCGATTGACACTGAAGCTTTCTTT
CDR3aa: CASSESQGAIDTEAFF
d_gene: TRBD1
abundance: .
j_gene: TRBJ1-1
v_gene: TRBV25-1

CDR3nt: TGCGCCAGCAGTGAGTCGACAGGGATAACATACGAGCAGTACTTC
CDR3aa: CASSESTGITYEQYF
d_gene: TRBD1
abundance: .
j_gene: TRBJ2-7
v_gene: TRBV10-2

CDR3nt: TGTGCCAGCAGTTACTTACAGAACACAGATACGCAGTATTTT
CDR3aa: CASSYLQNTDTQYF
d_gene: .
abundance: .
j_gene: TRBJ2-3
v_gene: TRBV6-6

CDR3nt: TGTGCCAGCAGTCGATTCGTAGTCTCCTATGGCTACACCTTC
CDR3aa: CASSRFVVSYGYTF
d_gene: .
abundance: .
j_gene: TRBJ1-2
v_gene: TRBV28

CDR3nt: TGTGCCAGCAGCATAAACACAGGCGGGAGCACTGAAGCTTTCTTT
CDR3aa: CASSINTGGSTEAFF
d_gene: .
abundance: once
j_gene: TRBJ1-1
v_gene: TRBV9

CDR3nt: TGTGCCAGCCACAAACCGGGACAGGTCGAGACTTATGGCTACACCTTC
CDR3aa: CASHKPGQVETYGYTF
d_gene: TRBD1
abundance: .
j_gene: TRBJ1-2
v_gene: TRBV28

CDR3nt: TGTGCCAGCAGCTCCCAGGTCGGGGTGGGGAACACTGAAGCTTTCTTT
CDR3aa: CASSSQVGVGNTEAFF
d_gene: .
abundance: .
j_gene: TRBJ1-1
v_gene: TRBV28

CDR3nt: TGTGCCAGCAGTACGGCCGGGACAGGTTGGGGCTACACCTTC
CDR3aa: CASSTAGTGWGYTF
d_gene: TRBD1
abundance: few
j_gene: TRBJ1-2
v_gene: TRBV6-6

CDR3nt: TGTGCCAGCAGTTACTCGGGAGGGGGGACCGAGCAGTACTTC
CDR3aa: CASSYSGGGTEQYF
d_gene: .
abundance: .
j_gene: TRBJ2-7
v_gene: TRBV6-6

CDR3nt: TGTGCCAGCAGCTACGTTCTCACGAGCAATGAGCAGTTCTTC
CDR3aa: CASSYVLTSNEQFF
d_gene: .
abundance: .
j_gene: TRBJ2-1
v_gene: TRBV7-9

CDR3nt: TGTGCCTGGATTGCAACGGGAGGCGGCAATGAGCAGTTCTTC
CDR3aa: CAWIATGGGNEQFF
d_gene: TRBD2
abundance: .
j_gene: TRBJ2-1
v_gene: TRBV30

CDR3nt: TGTGCCATCGGGACAGCCCAAAATCAGCCCCAGCATTTT
CDR3aa: CAIGTAQNQPQHF
d_gene: TRBD1
abundance: .
j_gene: TRBJ1-5
v_gene: TRBV27

CDR3nt: TGCGCCAGCAGCTTGGGTAGAGCGGATGTCTACGAGCAGTACTTC
CDR3aa: CASSLGRADVYEQYF
d_gene: .
abundance: .
j_gene: TRBJ2-7
v_gene: TRBV5-1

CDR3nt: TGTGCCAGCAGCCACGGTAGCGGGAGCTTCAATGAGCAGTTCTTC
CDR3aa: CASSHGSGSFNEQFF
d_gene: TRBD2
abundance: once
j_gene: TRBJ2-1
v_gene: TRBV7-8

CDR3nt: TGCGCCAGCAGCAGGACAGGCAAGAGTGAAGCTTTCTTT
CDR3aa: CASSRTGKSEAFF
d_gene: TRBD1
abundance: .
j_gene: TRBJ1-1
v_gene: TRBV5-1